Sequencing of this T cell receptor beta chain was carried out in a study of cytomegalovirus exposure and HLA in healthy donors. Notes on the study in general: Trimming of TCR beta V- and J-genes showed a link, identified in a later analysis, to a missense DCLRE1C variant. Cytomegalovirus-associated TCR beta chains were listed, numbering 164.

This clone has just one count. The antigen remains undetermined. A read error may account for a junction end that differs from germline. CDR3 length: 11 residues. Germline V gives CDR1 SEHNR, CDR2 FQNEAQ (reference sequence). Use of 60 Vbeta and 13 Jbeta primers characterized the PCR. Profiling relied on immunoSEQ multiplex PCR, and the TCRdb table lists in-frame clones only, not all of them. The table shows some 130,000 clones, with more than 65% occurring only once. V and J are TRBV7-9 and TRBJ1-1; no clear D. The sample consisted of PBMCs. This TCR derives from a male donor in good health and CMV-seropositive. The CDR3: CSSSRVTEAFF. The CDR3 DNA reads TGTTCCAGCAGCCGGGTGACTGAAGCTTTCTTT.